This passage covers 15 T cell receptor beta chains from one sample sequenced in a study of blood T cell repertoires in COVID-19. Only in-frame clones appear in the TCRdb table, and some are missing; sequencing was by immunoSEQ multiplex PCR. The table lists 55,000 to 80,000 clones, roughly 88% of them singletons. The specimen sequenced was peripheral blood. The receptors were gathered from an older woman with acute or convalescent COVID-19.

The rearrangement uses TRBV27 and TRBJ2-3; the D gene is possibly TRBD2 (5 bases). Germline V gene data show CDR1 as MNHEY and CDR2 as SMNVEV (reference sequence). Trimming pared 5 bases from V and 2 bases from J, leaving 14 bases between. The CDR3 extends over 15 amino acids. CDR3 residues: CASSRLGSVTDTQYF. The CDR3 nucleotides read TGTGCCAGCAGTCGGTTGGGGAGTGTCACAGATACGCAGTATTTT.

The chain couples TRBV7-8 to TRBJ2-5; D is perhaps TRBD2 (5 bases). This CDR3 has 13 amino acids. Looked up from germline, CDR1 is SGHVS and CDR2 is FQNEAQ. V lost 4 bases to trimming and J lost 5 bases, with 11 bases between them. CDR3 coding DNA: TGTGCCAGCAGCTGGACTCCGCGGGAGACCCAGTACTTC. Encoded protein: CASSWTPRETQYF.

This chain uses TRBV7-2 with TRBJ2-1; the match to TRBD2 covers 11 bases. This CDR3 region has 15 residues. Germline V gene sequence: CDR1 SGHTA, CDR2 FQGNSA. J gave up 10 bases and V 6 bases, and 11 bases lay outside the gene matches. The CDR3, as DNA: TGTGCCAGCAGGCCCCGACTAGCGGGACCACGGGAGCAGTTCTTC. This encodes CASRPRLAGPREQFF.

The chain recombines TRBV30 with TRBJ2-1, with D possibly being TRBD2 (5 bases). Germline-derived CDR1 and CDR2 are GTSNPN and SVGIG (reference sequence). The CDR3 length is 16 residues. V was shortened by 4 bases and J by 0 bases, with 16 bases between the two germline ends. As DNA, the CDR3 is TGTGCCTGGACGAGAGAGCGGTCTAGCTCCTACAATGAGCAGTTCTTC. Translating it yields CAWTRERSSSYNEQFF.

The chain links TRBV5-1 to TRBJ2-1, with 8 nucleotides matching TRBD2. The length of the CDR3 is 15 residues. With 4 bases clipped from V and 6 bases from J, the junction kept 9 bases outside the gene matches. Germline V gives CDR1 SGHRS, CDR2 YFSETQ. The CDR3 DNA reads TGCGCCAGCAGCCCAGAGGGACTAGGGGGCAATGAGCAGTTCTTC. Encoded protein: CASSPEGLGGNEQFF.

This clone has just a few counts. This chain uses TRBV19 with TRBJ1-5; TRBD1 is a possible D gene (5 bases). Trimming pared 4 bases from V and 7 bases from J, leaving 8 bases between. The germline CDR1 and CDR2 sequences are LNHDA and SQIVND (reference sequence). CDR3 length: 12 amino acids. CDR3 loop: CASSSGGQPQHF. CDR3 sequence (DNA): TGTGCCAGTAGTAGCGGGGGGCAGCCCCAGCATTTT. The variable domain in full, with the rest retrieved from reference TRBV19 and TRBJ1-5, is DGGITQSPKYLFRKEGQNVTLSCEQNLNHDAMYWYRQDPGQGLRLIYYSQIVNDFQKGDIAEGYSVSREKKESFPLTVTSAQKNPTAFYLCASSSGGQPQHFGDGTRLSIL.

The V and J genes are TRBV7-9 and TRBJ2-3, with unresolved D. The CDR3 spans 13 residues. Germline V lookup: CDR1 SEHNR, CDR2 FQNEAQ (reference sequence). V lost 8 bases, J lost 7 bases, and 16 bases lay in between. The CDR3 sequence is CASVDSIGYTQYF. The CDR3 region has the DNA TGTGCCAGCGTAGACTCCATCGGGTATACGCAGTATTTT.

The chain is built from TRBV14 and TRBJ2-4, with D perhaps matching TRBD2 (5 bases). Trimming removed 4 bases from V and 8 bases from J, with 12 bases in between. Germline CDR1 and CDR2: SGHDN and FVKESK. The length of the CDR3 is 13 residues. The DNA of the CDR3 is TGTGCCAGCAGCCCTACCGGGAAGTACATTCAGTACTTC. It codes for CASSPTGKYIQYF.

The chain couples TRBV25-1 to TRBJ2-5; the D gene is possibly TRBD1 (5 bases). Germline V lookup: CDR1 MGHDK, CDR2 SYGVNS. The ends were cut back, 2 bases at V and 5 bases at J, with 12 bases in the middle. This CDR3 region has 14 residues. CDR3 DNA sequence: TGTGCCAGCAGTGAAGGAGACAGAGCGGAGACCCAGTACTTC. The encoded protein is CASSEGDRAETQYF. Full variable domain (remainder filled in from reference TRBV25-1 and TRBJ2-5): EADIYQTPRYLVIGTGKKITLECSQTMGHDKMYWYQQDPGMELHLIHYSYGVNSTEKGDLSSESTVSRIRTEHFPLTLESARPSHTSQYLCASSEGDRAETQYFGPGTRLLVL.

The chain couples TRBV10-2 to TRBJ2-5, with D tentatively TRBD1 (6 bases). Trimming shortened V by 5 bases and J by 5 bases, and 15 bases separated the two germline ends. Germline V gives CDR1 WSHSY, CDR2 SAAADI. The CDR3 consists of 14 residues. In nucleotides, the CDR3 is TGCGCCAGCAGTCCCAGGGGAAGGAGGGAGACCCAGTACTTC. Translation gives CASSPRGRRETQYF.

This clone has just one count. The rearrangement links TRBV2 to TRBJ2-1, with TRBD2 identical over 9 bases. The CDR3 runs 15 residues. Unmatched junction bases numbered 13, after V lost 8 bases and J lost 8 bases. Germline CDR1 and CDR2: SNHLY and FYNNEI. The CDR3 loop is CASRPGAGGRDEQFF. DNA for the CDR3: TGTGCCAGCCGCCCAGGGGCGGGAGGGCGGGATGAGCAGTTCTTC.

The chain recombines TRBV11-2 with TRBJ1-1, with D possibly TRBD1 on 5 matching bases. Per the germline V gene, CDR1 is SGHAT and CDR2 is FQNNGV. Between the trimmed V and J ends, which lost 1 base and 3 bases, there was a span of 9 bases. The CDR3 has 14 amino acids. The CDR3 region is CASSLAGVDTEAFF. CDR3 sequence (DNA): TGTGCCAGCAGCTTAGCGGGGGTTGACACTGAAGCTTTCTTT.

This rearrangement joins TRBV28 to TRBJ1-5; the D gene is possibly TRBD1 (5 bases). The ends were cut back, 6 bases at V and 7 bases at J, with 16 bases in the middle. CDR1 and CDR2 (germline): MDHEN, SYDVKM. The CDR3 loop spans 14 amino acids. The CDR3 loop is CASRLAGFHQPQHF. The DNA for the CDR3 is TGTGCCAGCAGGTTGGCAGGGTTTCACCAGCCCCAGCATTTT. The full variable domain, in which reference TRBV28 and TRBJ1-5 provide the parts outside the CDR3, is DVKVTQSSRYLVKRTGEKVFLECVQDMDHENMFWYRQDPGLGLRLIYFSYDVKMKEKGDIPEGYSVSREKKERFSLILESASTNQTSMYLCASRLAGFHQPQHFGDGTRLSIL.

The genes are TRBV5-4 and TRBJ2-1, with 11 bases fitting TRBD1. V lost 2 bases, J lost 7 bases, and 8 bases stayed unmatched. Germline V gene sequence: CDR1 SGHNT, CDR2 YYREEE (reference sequence). CDR3 length equals 16 residues. CDR3 sequence: CASSFGIGTGGNEQFF. DNA for the CDR3: TGTGCCAGCAGCTTCGGGATCGGGACAGGGGGAAATGAGCAGTTCTTC.

About this clone itself: The same CDR3 arises from other DNA sequences in this sample as well. In DNA, the CDR3 is TGTGCCAGCAGTCCAAGGACAGCAAACTATGGCTACACCTTC. Its protein product is CASSPRTANYGYTF. The rearrangement joins TRBV27 to TRBJ1-2; the D gene is possibly TRBD1 (6 bases). The germline V gene encodes CDR1 MNHEY and CDR2 SMNVEV (reference sequence). Trimming pared 5 bases from V and 2 bases from J, leaving 12 bases between. This CDR3 has 14 amino acids.